The 15 T cell receptor beta chains presented below share a single source sample, sequenced in a study of T cells expressing NK-cell markers (dated by TCRdb to the early 2020s). Libraries were constructed by 5' RACE. The instrument given in TCRdb is Illumina HiSeq 2000. TCRdb reprocessed the reads and assigns one entry to each CDR3 protein sequence, leaving out DNA. The sample's records list 350,000 to 500,000 distinct CDR3 sequences. Jointly, the top ten make up roughly 7.2% of the sample. The sequenced material came from blood T cells: a sorted CD56 or NKG2C T cell subset, CD4+ or CD8+ T cells, or bulk PBMC T cells (not recorded which). These receptors all stem from a woman aged 18-70 years in good health.

The rearrangement joins TRBV6-2 or TRBV6-3 to TRBJ2-1; TCRdb calls TRBD2, which cannot be checked without DNA. CDR3 size: 16 residues. In germline, CDR1 is MNHEY, CDR2 SVGEGT. The CDR3 loop is CASTRGGVHWYNEQFF.

The chain recombines TRBV7-2 with TRBJ2-5. CDR1 and CDR2 from the germline V gene are SGHTA and FQGNSA. This CDR3 region has 12 residues. The CDR3: CASSSLGETQYF.

The chain is built from TRBV12-3 or TRBV12-4 and TRBJ1-5. The CDR3 has 16 residues. CDR3 sequence: CASSFLALGTNQPQHF.

The chain recombines TRBV12-3 or TRBV12-4 with TRBJ1-2. There are 13 residues in the CDR3. The CDR3 spells CASSFTGNYGYTF.

V usage is TRBV20-1 and J usage is TRBJ2-3. Germline V gives CDR1 DFQATT, CDR2 SNEGSKA (reference sequence). The CDR3 runs to 13 residues. This CDR3 is CSAESSGTDTQYF.

V gene TRBV12-3 or TRBV12-4 combines with J gene TRBJ2-1; TCRdb picks TRBD2, but there is no DNA to check that call. This CDR3 is 16 amino acids long. The CDR3 loop is CASSAPGAGGVNEQFF.

The chain employs TRBV9 and TRBJ2-7; TCRdb designates TRBD1, a call that cannot be tested without DNA. CDR1 and CDR2 (germline): SGDLS, YYNGEE. The CDR3 is 14 residues long. The CDR3 region is CASSAGGTLYEQYF.

The rearrangement links TRBV6-2 or TRBV6-3 to TRBJ1-5; TCRdb's assignment of TRBD1 cannot be checked, as there is no DNA. The CDR3 sequence is 16 residues long. Per the germline V gene, CDR1 is MNHEY and CDR2 is SVGEGT. CDR3 region: CASRPRAVYSNQPQHF.

CDR3 residues: CASRPLAGAFDSPLHF. The chain joins TRBV6-1 to TRBJ1-6. This CDR3 is built from 16 residues. CDR1 and CDR2 from the germline V gene are MNHNS and SASEGT.

V and J are TRBV5-1 and TRBJ2-2; TCRdb returns TRBD1, unconfirmable since there is no DNA. This CDR3 has 15 residues. Germline V lookup: CDR1 SGHRS, CDR2 YFSETQ. This CDR3 is CASSNSGSDTGELFF.

The V gene is TRBV10-1, the J gene TRBJ1-1; TCRdb's D gene call, TRBD1, goes unchecked for lack of DNA. Germline V lookup: CDR1 WNHNN, CDR2 SYGVQD (reference sequence). There are 12 residues in the CDR3. This CDR3 is CASSTGGTEAFF.

The chain couples TRBV29-1 to TRBJ2-7; TCRdb gives TRBD1 as the D gene, but with no DNA this cannot be confirmed. The CDR3 runs 12 residues. Germline V gene data show CDR1 as SQVTM and CDR2 as ANQGSEA. The CDR3 loop reads CSVVGDRGEQYF.

The V and J genes are TRBV20-1 and TRBJ2-1; the D gene TCRdb calls, TRBD2, cannot be checked with no DNA. The CDR3 spans 13 residues. Germline V gene sequence: CDR1 DFQATT, CDR2 SNEGSKA (reference sequence). The CDR3 here is CSARGLPYNEQFF.

The chain employs TRBV7-6 and TRBJ2-7; without DNA, the TCRdb call of TRBD2 cannot be checked. Germline CDR1 SGHVS, CDR2 FNYEAQ. This CDR3 contains 12 residues. The CDR3 loop reads CASSGDEHEQYF.

The chain couples TRBV6-1 to TRBJ1-2; TCRdb's D gene call, TRBD1, goes unchecked for lack of DNA. The germline V gene encodes CDR1 MNHNS and CDR2 SASEGT. The CDR3 is 12 residues long. CDR3 sequence: CASTRGGSGYTF.